This TCR beta chain was identified in a study of cytomegalovirus exposure and HLA in healthy donors. Regarding the study as a whole: The productive fraction for most TCR beta V segments was about 90% or about 30% in an earlier analysis. Indistinguishability led to the exclusion of some V segments, TRBV6-2 and TRBV6-3 included. Most CMV-associated TCR beta chains appeared HLA-restricted in a later analysis.

Amplification used 60 Vbeta primers and 13 Jbeta primers. Repertoires were generated with immunoSEQ multiplex PCR, while TCRdb's copy carries only in-frame clones and drops some. The sample holds about 210,000 clones; about 90% are singletons and the top ten take less than 1.3%. Note on this clone: Antigen unknown.

Germline assignment: CDR1 SGHRS and CDR2 YFSETQ. V was shortened by 4 bases and J by 6 bases, with 16 bases between the two germline ends. CDR3 length: 15 amino acids. The clonotype originates from a boy younger than 10 in good health and CMV-seronegative. V and J are TRBV5-1 and TRBJ2-2; D possibly corresponds to TRBD2 (5 bases). The material sequenced was PBMCs. The CDR3 nucleotides read TGCGCCAGCAGCCCGGGAAAGGTTTTCGCCGGGGAGCTGTTTTTT. Translating gives CASSPGKVFAGELFF.